These T cell receptor beta chains were read from a single sample in a study of cytomegalovirus exposure and HLA in healthy donors. The data were produced by immunoSEQ multiplex PCR, yet TCRdb's version contains in-frame clones alone and is incomplete. The top ten clones hold roughly 9.2% of a sample with more than 95,000 clones, around 77% of them seen once. What was sequenced was PBMCs. These TCRs come from a woman aged 35 to 49 in good health and CMV-seropositive. The CDR3 runs from the conserved cysteine through the conserved F or W. Each record gives: V gene, D gene, CDR3 protein. D genes are given only for firm matches.

V gene: TRBV29-1
D gene: .
CDR3 protein: CSVELRGAGSYEQYF

V gene: TRBV27
D gene: TRBD2
CDR3 protein: CASSPFPSGRGNEQFF

V gene: TRBV5-1
D gene: TRBD1
CDR3 protein: CASSSGTDYEQYF

V gene: TRBV12-5
D gene: TRBD2
CDR3 protein: CASGSLRLAGGGYEQYF

V gene: TRBV18
D gene: .
CDR3 protein: CASSRSSNEKLFF

V gene: TRBV6-6
D gene: TRBD1
CDR3 protein: CASTRGDRGAYNEQFF

V gene: TRBV10-3
D gene: .
CDR3 protein: CAISESQQGPSTDTQYF

V gene: TRBV12-5
D gene: .
CDR3 protein: CASGLDTRQETQYF

V gene: TRBV5-1
D gene: .
CDR3 protein: CASSSGSGQETQYF

V gene: TRBV25-1
D gene: TRBD2
CDR3 protein: CASSTSGRYNEQFF

V gene: TRBV28
D gene: .
CDR3 protein: CASRTQPGSVGETQYF

V gene: TRBV7-9
D gene: .
CDR3 protein: CASSLEAARSNEQFF

V gene: TRBV5-5
D gene: .
CDR3 protein: CASSVSFDQPQHF

V gene: TRBV10-3
D gene: .
CDR3 protein: CAISESSSGLETQYF

V gene: TRBV6-4
D gene: .
CDR3 protein: CASSGTGSTGELFF

V gene: TRBV5-6
D gene: TRBD2
CDR3 protein: CASMTYAGGYNEQFF

V gene: TRBV11-3
D gene: .
CDR3 protein: CASSLVVSGNTEAFF

V gene: TRBV4-1
D gene: .
CDR3 protein: CASSQRLPGRTYEQYF

V gene: TRBV19
D gene: .
CDR3 protein: CASSSQGGGFYGYTF

V gene: TRBV11-2
D gene: .
CDR3 protein: CASSSIYQFLSSYNEQFF

V gene: TRBV5-4
D gene: TRBD1
CDR3 protein: CASSSGQGLAEQYF

V gene: TRBV5-1
D gene: TRBD1
CDR3 protein: CASSLPTGFTYEQYF

V gene: TRBV6-1
D gene: .
CDR3 protein: CASSEALLWGRSPGEQYF

V gene: TRBV4-1
D gene: .
CDR3 protein: CASTRYNEQFF

V gene: TRBV28
D gene: TRBD2
CDR3 protein: CASLSGNRYEQYF

V gene: TRBV10-3
D gene: .
CDR3 protein: CAISEGQGLGQPQHF

V gene: TRBV7-9
D gene: .
CDR3 protein: CASSLDSRGEKLFF

V gene: TRBV11-1
D gene: .
CDR3 protein: CASSLPSSETQYF

V gene: TRBV6-4
D gene: .
CDR3 protein: CASSVGDPGANVLTF

V gene: TRBV4-3
D gene: .
CDR3 protein: CASSQDTRGLYGYTF

V gene: TRBV6-6
D gene: .
CDR3 protein: CASSRQESYEQYF

V gene: TRBV7-9
D gene: TRBD2
CDR3 protein: CSSSPPFRLAGSTDTQYF

V gene: TRBV6-5
D gene: .
CDR3 protein: CASSYSRDFGYTF

V gene: TRBV28
D gene: TRBD2
CDR3 protein: CASSQRGSTSYEQYF

V gene: TRBV4-2
D gene: .
CDR3 protein: CASSQVFRNNEQFF

V gene: TRBV5-1
D gene: TRBD2
CDR3 protein: CASTTSAGVSETQYF